This T cell receptor (beta chain) is drawn from a study of OX40 agonist ivuxolimab in advanced cancers. Assay used: immunoSEQ multiplex PCR; TCRdb lists only in-frame clones, some missing. The sample gives approximately 82,000 clones, 85% to 90% of which show up once; roughly 2.5% is in the top ten. The CDR3 consists of 12 residues. V was clipped by 6 bases and J by 7 bases; unmatched bases: 5. Germline assignment: CDR1 MDHEN and CDR2 SYDVKM. This receptor was taken from an adult with an advanced solid tumor such as melanoma, head and neck, liver or kidney cancer. Sequenced here: CD4+ or CD8+ T cells sorted from blood, sampled in a trial of the OX40 agonist ivuxolimab. V and J are TRBV28 and TRBJ2-5, with 7 nucleotides matching TRBD1. CDR3 DNA: TGTGCCAGCAGGGGACAGTCCCGGACCCAGTACTTC. This codes for CASRGQSRTQYF.